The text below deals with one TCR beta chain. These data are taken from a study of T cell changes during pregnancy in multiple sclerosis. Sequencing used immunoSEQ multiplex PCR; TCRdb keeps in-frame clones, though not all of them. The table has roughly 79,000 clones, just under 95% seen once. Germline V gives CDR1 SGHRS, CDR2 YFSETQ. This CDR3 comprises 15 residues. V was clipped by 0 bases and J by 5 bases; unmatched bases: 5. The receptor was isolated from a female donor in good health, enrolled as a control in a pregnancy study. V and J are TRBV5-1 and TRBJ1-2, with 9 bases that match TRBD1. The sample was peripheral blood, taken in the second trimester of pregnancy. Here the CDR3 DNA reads TGCGCCAGCAGCTTGGAGGGACAGGGAGGGTATGGCTACACCTTC. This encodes CASSLEGQGGYGYTF.